The 20 T cell receptor beta chains reported below all come from one sample, sequenced in a study of T cells in Graves' hyperthyroidism and ophthalmopathy. RNA transcripts gave rise to amplified TCR beta CDR3 regions. First-round RT-PCR targeting the TCR CDR3 was performed with the HTBI primer set. TCRdb re-called the multiplex PCR reads with MiXCR, one entry per CDR3 protein. Of 300,000 to 350,000 distinct CDR3 sequences detected, 15% to 20% appear once; the ten largest clones hold under 55%. Sequencing was performed on blood. All receptors derive from a woman aged 45-65 years with Graves' hyperthyroidism.

About this clonotype itself: This may arise from a read error, as a much more abundant clone is one base away. This chain joins TRBV3-1 and TRBJ2-1, with 9 positions matching TRBD1. The ends lost 4 bases at V and 3 bases at J; junction bases unmatched: 10. The CDR3 has 17 amino acids. The V gene's germline CDR1 is LGHDT and CDR2 YNNKEL (reference sequence). CDR3 protein: CASSRWGVGQGYNEQFF. DNA of the CDR3: TGTGCCAGCAGCCGCTGGGGTGTGGGACAGGGCTACAATGAGCAGTTCTTC.

This clonotype was detected ten times or more. The rearrangement links TRBV7-3 to TRBJ2-1; TRBD2 aligns across 12 bases. The CDR3 extends over 18 amino acids. Germline-derived CDR1 and CDR2 are SGHTA and FQGTGA. V shed 0 bases, J shed 1 base, and the junction held 4 bases outside the gene matches. The CDR3 DNA sequence: TGTGCCAGCAGCTTAACGACCGGGACTAGCGGGTCCTACAATGAGCAGTTCTTC. This encodes CASSLTTGTSGSYNEQFF. Filled out from reference TRBV7-3 and TRBJ2-1, the complete variable domain reads GAGVSQTPSNKVTEKGKYVELRCDPISGHTALYWYRQSLGQGPEFLIYFQGTGAADDSGLPNDRFFAVRPEGSVSTLKIQRTERGDSAVYLCASSLTTGTSGSYNEQFFGPGTRLTVL.

This clonotype was counted ten times or more. CDR3 bases: TGTGCCAGCAGACCACGACTAGCCGGGGAGCTGTTTTTT. Protein: CASRPRLAGELFF. The rearrangement joins TRBV12-3 or TRBV12-4 to TRBJ2-2; D is possibly TRBD2 (6 bases). The CDR3 runs to 13 residues. V dropped 6 bases and J dropped 6 bases, with 11 bases sitting between them.

This clonotype was seen ten or more times. This chain uses TRBV6-1 with TRBJ2-1, with D uncertain. The CDR3 has 12 amino acids. The germline gives CDR1 MNHNS, CDR2 SASEGT. With 5 bases removed from V and 10 bases from J, the gap between germline ends came to 12 bases. The CDR3 reads CASSSPGGEQFF. CDR3 nucleotides: TGTGCCAGCAGTTCCCCGGGTGGAGAGCAGTTCTTC.

This clonotype was seen repeatedly, ten times or more. The gene calls are TRBV6-1 and TRBJ1-1; 9 bases are shared with TRBD1. Per germline, CDR1 MNHNS and CDR2 SASEGT. V was clipped by 2 bases and J by 5 bases; unmatched bases: 6. CDR3 size: 15 residues. The CDR3 bases are TGTGCCAGCAGTGAAACAGGGGGCGGGTGGACTGAAGCTTTCTTT. Amino acid sequence: CASSETGGGWTEAFF.

The chain joins TRBV5-1 to TRBJ1-1, with 8 bases lining up with TRBD1. The ends lost 1 base at V and 4 bases at J; junction bases unmatched: 9. CDR1 SGHRS and CDR2 YFSETQ come from the germline V gene. The CDR3 is 16 amino acids. As DNA, the CDR3 is TGCGCCAGCAGCTTGATGGCAGGGGGCGTGGGCACTGAAGCTTTCTTT. It specifies CASSLMAGGVGTEAFF.

As for this clonotype: A read error may be the cause here, since a much bigger clone is one base away. This chain links TRBV7-6 with TRBJ2-6; D possibly matches TRBD1 or TRBD2 (5 bases each). The CDR3 length is 15 residues. Germline assignment: CDR1 SGHVS and CDR2 FNYEAQ. The CDR3 DNA reads TGTGCCAGCAGCCGGGACGGCTCTGGGGCCAACGCCCTGACTTTC. Translation gives CASSRDGSGANALTF.

Turning to this clonotype: Since a much larger clone is just one base distant, this may be a read error. The chain joins TRBV3-1 to TRBJ2-1; either TRBD1 or TRBD2 may fit D (5 bases each). The germline V gene has CDR1 LGHDT and CDR2 YNNKEL (reference sequence). The length of the CDR3 is 16 residues. The CDR3 is CASSQDRQGPYDEQFF. CDR3 DNA: TGTGCCAGCAGCCAAGATCGGCAGGGACCCTACGATGAGCAGTTCTTC.

This clonotype was observed many times. The genes are TRBV20-1 and TRBJ2-3; tentatively, D is TRBD1 or TRBD2 (5 bases each). Germline CDR1 reads DFQATT; CDR2 reads SNEGSKA (reference sequence). This CDR3 is built from 15 residues. Trimming removed 6 bases at V and 5 bases at J, with 21 bases between. The CDR3 nucleotides read TGCAGTGCCTCTAGCAGAACCCCTGGGGGAGATACGCAGTATTTT. This gives the protein CSASSRTPGGDTQYF.

CDR3 DNA sequence: TGTGCCACCAGTGGGATAAACGGACAGGGGAGAAATCAGCCCCAGCATTTT. Translating it yields CATSGINGQGRNQPQHF. The chain has TRBV24-1 and TRBJ1-5; 9 positions match TRBD1. Germline CDR1 KGHDR, CDR2 SFDVKD. V dropped 5 bases and J dropped 4; count of bases not matched to a gene: 11. The CDR3 extends over 17 amino acids.

The chain joins TRBV19 to TRBJ2-3; 10 bases line up with TRBD2. CDR1 and CDR2 from the germline V gene are LNHDA and SQIVND (reference sequence). V was pared by 8 bases and J by 2 bases, with 7 bases of the junction left unmatched. CDR3 length equals 15 residues. Here the CDR3 DNA reads TGTGCCAGTCGGTCTCTAGCGGGAGACACAGATACGCAGTATTTT. It translates to CASRSLAGDTDTQYF.

The V call is TRBV6-1, the J call TRBJ1-6, with D tentatively TRBD1 (5 bases). CDR1 is MNHNS, CDR2 SASEGT, per germline. CDR3 length: 17 amino acids. The germline V and J ends were trimmed by 6 bases and 3 bases, with 18 bases remaining between them. This chain's CDR3 is CASRGVTEGRYNSPLHF. The CDR3 DNA reads TGTGCCAGCAGGGGAGTGACAGAGGGCCGCTATAATTCACCCCTCCACTTT.

The chain combines TRBV6-1 with TRBJ1-4; tentative D call: TRBD1 (5 bases). Trimming left V 6 bases short and J 8 bases short, with 19 bases between. This CDR3 spans 15 amino acids. The germline CDR1 and CDR2 sequences are MNHNS and SASEGT. CDR3: CASRTHGAPEEKLFF. The CDR3, as DNA: TGTGCCAGCAGGACTCACGGGGCTCCTGAAGAAAAACTGTTTTTT.

In this sample, this clonotype turned up many times. V usage is TRBV30 and J usage is TRBJ1-1; 7 nucleotides line up with TRBD1. The V gene end was trimmed by 3 bases and the J gene end by 0 bases; junction bases not matched to a gene: 4. Looked up from germline, CDR1 is GTSNPN and CDR2 is SVGIG (reference sequence). The CDR3 totals 14 residues. Here the CDR3 reads CAWSRGGMNTEAFF. DNA for the CDR3: TGTGCCTGGAGCAGGGGGGGTATGAACACTGAAGCTTTCTTT.

This chain joins TRBV19 and TRBJ1-6, with 7 positions matching TRBD1. V gave up 5 bases and J gave up 10 bases; unmatched junction bases: 5. Per the germline V gene, CDR1 is LNHDA and CDR2 is SQIVND (reference sequence). This CDR3 has 13 residues. Written as DNA, the CDR3 is TGTGCCAGTAGTTCGACAGGGCAATCACCCCTCCACTTT. Its translation is CASSSTGQSPLHF.

A few counts support this clonotype. The chain carries TRBV6-5 and TRBJ1-2; no definite D call. From germline, CDR1 is MNHEY and CDR2 SVGAGI. V gave up 2 bases and J gave up 0 bases, with 7 bases separating them. The CDR3 has 14 residues. CDR3 nucleotide sequence: TGTGCCAGCAGTTACGGATTCGCTAACTATGGCTACACCTTC. Its translation: CASSYGFANYGYTF.

This clonotype was recorded a few times. This chain joins TRBV19 and TRBJ2-7; D is possibly TRBD1 or TRBD2 (7 bases each). The length of the CDR3 is 15 residues. Between the trimmed V and J ends, which lost 5 bases and 0 bases, there was a span of 14 bases. Looked up from germline, CDR1 is LNHDA and CDR2 is SQIVND (reference sequence). CDR3 nucleotide sequence: TGTGCCAGTAGTCCAGGGGGGGACTACTCCTACGAGCAGTACTTC. It codes for CASSPGGDYSYEQYF.

In this sample, this clonotype turned up a few times. J is TRBJ2-1 and V is TRBV6-1; possible D gene TRBD2, 6 bases. Trimming took off 6 bases at V and 5 bases at J, with 20 bases between the two ends. CDR3 size: 16 residues. Germline V gives CDR1 MNHNS, CDR2 SASEGT. The CDR3 is CASRGVNRDFHNEQFF. The CDR3 nucleotides read TGTGCCAGCAGGGGGGTAAACCGGGACTTTCACAATGAGCAGTTCTTC.

The chain combines TRBV6-1 with TRBJ1-5; TRBD1 is a possible D gene (6 bases). Per germline, CDR1 MNHNS and CDR2 SASEGT. CDR3 length: 14 amino acids. V was cut by 6 bases and J by 9 bases, with 18 bases left in between. CDR3 nucleotide sequence: TGTGCCAGCAGGAGGGAAACAGGGAGTGCGCCCCAGCATTTT. It encodes CASRRETGSAPQHF.

This clonotype has at least ten counts. The chain is built from TRBV7-2 and TRBJ2-7; 9 nucleotides line up with TRBD1. CDR1 and CDR2 (germline): SGHTA, FQGNSA. V lost 5 bases and J lost 2; bases outside the gene matches: 4. This CDR3 region has 14 residues. The CDR3 DNA reads TGTGCCAGCAGCCCAGACAGGGGGGCCTACGAGCAGTACGTC. Encoded protein: CASSPDRGAYEQYV.